This TCR beta chain emerged from a study of cytomegalovirus exposure and HLA in healthy donors (dated by TCRdb to between 2016 and 2019). With respect to the entire study: According to a later analysis, one platform produced both the roughly 130 validation repertoires and the approximately 600 repertoires of the first cohort. The study combined high-throughput TCR immunosequencing, statistical association of individual TCRs with disease status, and machine learning to predict cytomegalovirus infection status. Besides the first cohort of 666 subjects, a separate validation cohort made up of 120 or so different subjects was used. The study was designed to test whether signatures of past pathogen exposure could be identified by cataloging public T cell receptors. Overall study results and their limits: In vitro tests confirmed that a few of the cytomegalovirus-associated TCR beta chains recognize cytomegalovirus antigens. A later analysis found that TCRs clustered in the first cohort also tended to co-occur in the 120 validation repertoires, with 94% of cluster scores above 0. Most TCR sequences were seen in very few donors, while some public TCRs were found in many individuals. The classifier was reported to diagnose cytomegalovirus status with high specificity and sensitivity in both the original cohort and the validation cohort. The authors suggested that the approach could potentially be extended to other disease states and immunological phenotypes. The study gave a list of about 150 TCR beta chains associated with cytomegalovirus. The validation cohort had no HLA typing available for a later analysis, so co-occurrence within that cohort was assessed over all 130 or so repertoires.

Separate from the roughly 630-subject first cohort, the validation cohort of more than 90 subjects was the group to which the donors belonged. Trimming costs V 3 bases and J 4 bases, and their ends lie 15 bases apart. The germline V gene provides CDR1 SGDLS and CDR2 YYNGEE. From cysteine to phenylalanine, the CDR3 is 15 amino acids long. The read is trimmed to its CDR3 DNA, 45 bases read in frame from base 1. To note about this clone: What antigen it recognizes has not been identified. Base qualities are not at hand, and no much larger clone is one base apart.

Receptor libraries were prepared by the immunoSEQ multiplex PCR assay. Per the authors' processing: A statistical classification framework was built for diagnosing cytomegalovirus status from the catalog of TCR beta chain sequences. TCRdb provides this immuneACCESS table in a form limited to in-frame rearrangements. Some clones are lacking; in checked studies, under half of them reflect an unresolved V gene, and why the rest are absent is not known. V and J calls plus clone size are reproduced from that table; the DNA served to infer D and trimming. The table for this sample lists 150,000 to 200,000 clones; roughly 83% of them were counted only once. Roughly 1.6% of the sample comes from the top ten.

The receptor chain draws on TRBV9 and TRBJ2-3, with the D gene not confidently named. This receptor was obtained from a woman aged 18-29 years in good health and CMV-seronegative. Material for sequencing was PBMCs. For the CDR3, the sequence is CASSGRPQVADTQYF. The DNA sequence is TGTGCCAGCAGCGGACGCCCCCAGGTGGCAGATACGCAGTATTTT.